A selection of T cell receptor beta chains follows, all from one sample in a study of cytomegalovirus exposure and HLA in healthy donors. Using immunoSEQ multiplex PCR, the repertoire was profiled, and TCRdb retains in-frame clones only, with some absent. Here the sample spans some 150,000 clones, about 64% being singletons. Sequenced material: PBMCs. The receptors derive from a woman between 40 and 50 years old in good health and CMV-seronegative. Each CDR3 is given without its conserved first and last residue.

j_call: TRBJ2-2
v_call: TRBV28
cdr3_aa: ASRTGQGKRDRELF

j_call: TRBJ1-1
v_call: TRBV7-9
cdr3_aa: ASSSSGATEAF

j_call: TRBJ2-1
v_call: TRBV4-2
cdr3_aa: ASGVAGAINEEQF

j_call: TRBJ2-2
v_call: TRBV5-4
cdr3_aa: ASSAGTSGLTGELF

j_call: TRBJ1-2
v_call: TRBV2
cdr3_aa: ASRDRVANYGYT

j_call: TRBJ1-4
v_call: TRBV7-8
cdr3_aa: ASSLWPGTNEKLF

j_call: TRBJ2-3
v_call: TRBV18
cdr3_aa: ASSPGMSGSQY

j_call: TRBJ1-1
v_call: TRBV7-2
cdr3_aa: ASSFGTGGSTEAF

j_call: TRBJ2-2
v_call: TRBV4-1
cdr3_aa: ASSRSGEGRAGELF

j_call: TRBJ2-1
v_call: TRBV5-6
cdr3_aa: ASSSGTGTSDGF

j_call: TRBJ1-5
v_call: TRBV5-1
cdr3_aa: ASSPRGGNNNQPQH

j_call: TRBJ1-6
v_call: TRBV5-4
cdr3_aa: ASSLGIARGTSPLH

j_call: TRBJ1-1
v_call: TRBV6-5
cdr3_aa: ASYQGGLGTEAF

j_call: TRBJ2-1
v_call: TRBV19
cdr3_aa: ASSIPPTVGLYNEQF

j_call: TRBJ1-6
v_call: TRBV30
cdr3_aa: AWSVDRTSGWSYNSPLH

j_call: TRBJ2-7
v_call: TRBV2
cdr3_aa: ASSELDEQY

j_call: TRBJ1-1
v_call: TRBV11-2
cdr3_aa: ASSTTGPNTEAF

j_call: TRBJ1-3
v_call: TRBV27
cdr3_aa: ASSPSTAFSGNTIY

j_call: TRBJ2-6
v_call: TRBV5-6
cdr3_aa: ASQKIHSGANVLT

j_call: TRBJ2-2
v_call: TRBV28
cdr3_aa: AIPGGQVSGELF

j_call: TRBJ2-7
v_call: TRBV6-5
cdr3_aa: ASSWYRESYEQY

j_call: TRBJ2-1
v_call: TRBV7-9
cdr3_aa: ASSFGVPGTNEQF

j_call: TRBJ2-7
v_call: TRBV7-2
cdr3_aa: ASSLVGGGLTYEQY

j_call: TRBJ1-5
v_call: TRBV10-3
cdr3_aa: AISTQGDQPQH

j_call: TRBJ1-2
v_call: TRBV2
cdr3_aa: ASRRGQADGYT

j_call: TRBJ1-2
v_call: TRBV10-3
cdr3_aa: AISEDSVPRGYT

j_call: TRBJ1-4
v_call: TRBV18
cdr3_aa: ASSLTAVNEKLF

j_call: TRBJ1-1
v_call: TRBV2
cdr3_aa: ASSVQGAYTEAF

j_call: TRBJ2-7
v_call: TRBV4-1
cdr3_aa: ASSLTGNEQY

j_call: TRBJ1-6
v_call: TRBV9
cdr3_aa: ASSVADSDSPLH

j_call: TRBJ1-2
v_call: TRBV27
cdr3_aa: ASSLKGGGYGYT

j_call: TRBJ1-6
v_call: TRBV2
cdr3_aa: ASSEMTGGRSPLH

j_call: TRBJ1-1
v_call: TRBV4-1
cdr3_aa: ASSTRQGSGAF